This T cell receptor beta chain was captured in a study of response to subunit inactivated influenza vaccine. General observations from the study: A suggestion made by the authors is that each seasonal influenza vaccination recruits few new T cells.

TCRdb reanalysed the RT-PCR reads using MiXCR and keeps one entry per CDR3 protein. This sample carries under 850,000 distinct CDR3 sequences, about a fifth of them seen once, and the ten largest clones take roughly a tenth. As to this clonotype: Its antigen remains unidentified.

Material: PBMCs from blood, obtained roughly 5 days after vaccination. This TCR was recovered from a man aged 45-65 years who received an inactivated influenza vaccine.

CDR3 DNA sequence: TGCAGTGCTAGAGGGGACAGGGTCTCGAAGACCCAGTACTTC. It specifies CSARGDRVSKTQYF. The chain employs TRBV20-1 and TRBJ2-5; 9 positions agree with TRBD1. The V gene end was trimmed by 1 base and the J gene end by 6 bases; junction bases not matched to a gene: 6. Germline V gives CDR1 DFQATT, CDR2 SNEGSKA (reference sequence). This CDR3 has 14 amino acids.